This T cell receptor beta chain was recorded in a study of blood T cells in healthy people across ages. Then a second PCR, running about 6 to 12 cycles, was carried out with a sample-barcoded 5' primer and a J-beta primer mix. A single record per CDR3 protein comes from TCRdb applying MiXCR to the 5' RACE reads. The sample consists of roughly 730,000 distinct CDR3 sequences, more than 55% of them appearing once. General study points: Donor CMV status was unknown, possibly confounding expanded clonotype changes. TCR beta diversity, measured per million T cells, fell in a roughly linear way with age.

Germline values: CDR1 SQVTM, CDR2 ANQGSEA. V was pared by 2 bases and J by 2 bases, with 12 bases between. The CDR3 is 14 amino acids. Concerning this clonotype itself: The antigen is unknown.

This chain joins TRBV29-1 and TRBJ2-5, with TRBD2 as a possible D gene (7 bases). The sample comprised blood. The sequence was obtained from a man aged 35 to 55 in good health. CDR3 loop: CSVELGGAQETQYF. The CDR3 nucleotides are TGCAGCGTTGAACTAGGGGGGGCTCAAGAGACCCAGTACTTC.